Listed here are 26 T cell receptor beta chains from one sample, sequenced in a study of T-cell reconstitution after alpha-beta-depleted transplantation in children. For TCRbeta, the library was prepared with unique molecular identifiers. TCRdb independently ran MiXCR on the PCR reads; one entry per CDR3 protein. Among roughly 340,000 distinct CDR3 sequences, roughly 15% were seen once, and the ten largest hold around two fifths. The sequenced sample was PBMCs, mostly from graft donor cells, obtained 360 days after TCRalphabeta/CD19-depleted stem cell transplant. These receptors all come from a male patient aged 2 to 9 who had a stem cell transplant for acute lymphoblastic leukemia, so the T cells may come from the graft donor.

There are many counts of this clonotype. CDR3 sequence: CASSYRLAGEGTGELFF. CDR3 DNA sequence: TGTGCCAGCAGTTATAGACTAGCGGGCGAAGGGACCGGGGAGCTGTTTTTT. The V and J genes are TRBV6-2 or TRBV6-3 and TRBJ2-2, with TRBD2 identical over 10 bases. This CDR3 spans 17 amino acids. From germline, CDR1 is MNHEY and CDR2 SVGEGT. After removal of 3 bases from V and 5 bases from J, the junction contained 9 bases not matched to a gene.

This clonotype has only a few counts. The V call is TRBV4-1, the J call TRBJ2-7; a possible D gene is TRBD2 (6 bases). Between the trimmed V and J ends, which lost 1 base and 5 bases, there was a span of 12 bases. This CDR3 contains 14 residues. Germline assignment: CDR1 MGHRA and CDR2 YSYEKL. The CDR3 bases are TGCGCCAGCAGCCAAGGTGGAGGGGAAGACGAGCAGTACTTC. It codes for CASSQGGGEDEQYF.

V and J are TRBV6-4 and TRBJ2-1; D is possibly TRBD2 (6 bases). Germline V gives CDR1 MRHNA, CDR2 SNTAGT. The CDR3 runs 16 residues. Trimming took 6 bases from V and 0 from J, leaving 15 bases between them. The CDR3 region is CASSHNLASSYNEQFF. CDR3 in DNA: TGTGCCAGCAGCCATAATCTAGCGAGCTCCTACAATGAGCAGTTCTTC.

This rearrangement joins TRBV29-1 to TRBJ2-3; possible D gene TRBD1, 5 bases. The CDR3 is made up of 17 amino acids. Trimming pared 1 base from V and 3 bases from J, leaving 20 bases between. The V gene's germline CDR1 is SQVTM and CDR2 ANQGSEA. This CDR3 reads CSVEGVRGTTRTDTQYF. CDR3 in DNA: TGCAGCGTTGAAGGGGTAAGGGGTACGACAAGAACAGATACGCAGTATTTT.

The CDR3 DNA follows: TGCGCCAGCAGCGTAAGTCGGGGCTCGGAGCAGTTCTTC. Protein sequence: CASSVSRGSEQFF. This chain joins TRBV5-1 and TRBJ2-1; D possibly matches TRBD1 or TRBD2 (5 bases each). Trimming took off 4 bases at V and 10 bases at J, with 15 bases between the two ends. Germline V gene lookup returns CDR1 SGHRS and CDR2 YFSETQ. The CDR3 is made up of 13 amino acids.

This clonotype was found a few times. This chain links TRBV4-1 with TRBJ2-7; TRBD1 or TRBD2 may be the D gene (6 bases each). V was clipped by 3 bases and J by 2 bases, with 11 bases between them. Germline assignment: CDR1 MGHRA and CDR2 YSYEKL. CDR3 length: 14 residues. In DNA form, the CDR3 reads TGCGCCAGCAGCCAGGGGGCGGGAACCTACGAGCAGTACTTC. Translated, it gives CASSQGAGTYEQYF.

A few counts support this clonotype. V usage is TRBV5-1 and J usage is TRBJ2-7; 11 bases line up with TRBD2. With V trimmed by 1 base and J by 0 bases, 9 bases remained unmatched. CDR3 size: 18 residues. Germline assignment: CDR1 SGHRS and CDR2 YFSETQ. Written as DNA, the CDR3 is TGCGCCAGCAGCTTGTATATATTGGGACTAGCGGCCTCCTACGAGCAGTACTTC. Translating it yields CASSLYILGLAASYEQYF.

This clonotype occurred a few times. This chain uses TRBV12-3 or TRBV12-4 with TRBJ2-5; 7 nucleotides agree with TRBD2. The CDR3 loop spans 16 amino acids. V lost 3 bases to trimming and J lost 2 bases; unmatched junction nucleotides: 9. The CDR3 protein is CASSFMASGQQETQYF. In nucleotides, the CDR3 is TGTGCCAGCAGTTTTATGGCTAGCGGACAACAAGAGACCCAGTACTTC.

The genes are TRBV20-1 and TRBJ2-1, with a tentative D call TRBD2 (5 bases). Germline-derived CDR1 and CDR2 are DFQATT and SNEGSKA (reference sequence). Trimming pared 0 bases from V and 1 base from J, leaving 13 bases between. The CDR3 runs to 16 residues. The CDR3 DNA is TGCAGTGCTAGAGATTTTGAGGGTGGATCCTACAATGAGCAGTTCTTC. Protein sequence: CSARDFEGGSYNEQFF.

The J gene is TRBJ2-5, the V gene TRBV20-1, with 8 bases lining up with TRBD1. The J segment lost 5 bases and the V segment lost 3 bases, leaving 11 bases of the junction unmatched. The CDR3 is 15 amino acids. CDR1 and CDR2 from the germline V gene are DFQATT and SNEGSKA (reference sequence). In nucleotides, the CDR3 is TGCAGTGCTAGGAGGGGACAGGCGGGATGGGAGACCCAGTACTTC. It yields the protein CSARRGQAGWETQYF.

This clonotype was observed many times. V usage is TRBV5-6 and J usage is TRBJ2-1; D is undetermined. CDR1 and CDR2 (germline): SGHDT, YYEEEE. This CDR3 comprises 11 residues. Trimming left V 0 bases short and J 10 bases short, with 5 bases between. The CDR3 loop is CASSLATEQFF. The CDR3, as DNA: TGTGCCAGCAGCTTGGCCACAGAGCAGTTCTTC.

The chain carries TRBV20-1 and TRBJ1-2; no definite D call. Trimming pared 7 bases from V and 2 bases from J, leaving 8 bases between. Germline assignment: CDR1 DFQATT and CDR2 SNEGSKA (reference sequence). The CDR3 extends over 11 amino acids. The CDR3 nucleotides read TGCAGTGGAAGCAGGAACTATGGCTACACCTTC. Protein product: CSGSRNYGYTF.

The chain is built from TRBV12-3 or TRBV12-4 and TRBJ2-7; D is ambiguous. With 3 bases removed from V and 2 bases from J, the gap between germline ends came to 8 bases. The CDR3 loop spans 13 amino acids. The DNA for the CDR3 is TGTGCCAGCAGTTTCCAGGTTACCTACGAGCAGTACTTC. Its translation: CASSFQVTYEQYF.

A few counts support this clonotype. The chain has TRBV5-1 and TRBJ1-3; D may be TRBD1 (5 bases). Germline CDR1 is SGHRS and CDR2 is YFSETQ. V was clipped by 4 bases and J by 3 bases, with 11 bases between them. This CDR3 has 14 amino acids. The CDR3 region has the DNA TGCGCCAGCAGCGACCGGGACGGTGGAAACACCATATATTTT. The encoded protein is CASSDRDGGNTIYF.

A remark on this clonotype: One end of the junction does not line up with germline, which may come from a read error. This rearrangement joins TRBV6-2 or TRBV6-3 to TRBJ2-7, with TRBD1 matching over 9 bases. Germline CDR1 and CDR2: MNHEY and SVGEGT. The CDR3 is made up of 13 amino acids. The CDR3 DNA follows: TGTGCCAGCAGTTACCGGCTTTCCGGGACAGGGAACTTC. It yields the protein CASSYRLSGTGNF.

The rearrangement uses TRBV9 and TRBJ1-1; D is possibly TRBD1 (5 bases). The CDR3 runs to 16 residues. Germline CDR1 reads SGDLS; CDR2 reads YYNGEE. Trimming removed 0 bases from V and 0 bases from J, with 12 bases in between. CDR3: CASSVGGGGMNTEAFF. For the CDR3, the DNA is TGTGCCAGCAGCGTAGGCGGGGGTGGAATGAACACTGAAGCTTTCTTT.

The genes are TRBV4-1 and TRBJ1-3; D gene ambiguous. CDR1 is MGHRA and CDR2 is YSYEKL in the germline V gene. The CDR3 has 15 residues. V dropped 4 bases and J dropped 4 bases, with 14 bases sitting between them. Here the CDR3 reads CASSRPLLRGNTIYF. CDR3 DNA: TGCGCCAGCAGCCGTCCGCTACTCAGGGGAAACACCATATATTTT.

This rearrangement joins TRBV6-5 to TRBJ2-2; a possible D gene is TRBD2 (6 bases). CDR3 size: 14 residues. Trimming stripped 3 bases from V and 6 bases from J, with 11 bases between. Germline assignment: CDR1 MNHEY and CDR2 SVGAGI. The CDR3 spells CASSYLREAGELFF. In DNA form, the CDR3 reads TGTGCCAGCAGTTATTTGAGGGAGGCCGGGGAGCTGTTTTTT.

The gene calls are TRBV18 and TRBJ2-2, with D possibly TRBD2 on 5 matching bases. The CDR3 totals 16 residues. V lost 3 bases and J lost 4, with 15 bases in between. CDR1 and CDR2 (germline): KGHSH, LQKENI. The CDR3 DNA sequence: TGTGCCAGCTCACCCCGTGACCCACGGGGCACCGGGGAGCTGTTTTTT. Translated: CASSPRDPRGTGELFF.

The rearrangement links TRBV12-3 or TRBV12-4 to TRBJ2-1; tentatively, D is TRBD2 (5 bases). This CDR3 is 14 amino acids long. Trimming stripped 6 bases from V and 5 bases from J, with 14 bases between. The CDR3 sequence: CASSLNGVDNEQFF. The CDR3 DNA is TGTGCCAGCAGCCTAAACGGGGTAGACAATGAGCAGTTCTTC.

The rearrangement links TRBV12-3 or TRBV12-4 to TRBJ1-1, with TRBD1 as a possible D gene (5 bases). The CDR3 is 13 residues long. V was pared by 4 bases and J by 1 base, with 7 bases between. The CDR3 region is CASSYDRNTEAFF. For the CDR3, the DNA is TGTGCCAGCAGTTACGACAGGAACACTGAAGCTTTCTTT.

The V gene is TRBV7-9, the J gene TRBJ2-3; 8 bases fit TRBD1. Germline assignment: CDR1 SEHNR and CDR2 FQNEAQ (reference sequence). The CDR3 is made up of 16 amino acids. Trimming took 5 bases from V and 2 from J; bases not matched to a gene: 9. DNA for the CDR3: TGTGCCAGCAGCCCGCTGACAGGGGAGGCCACAGATACGCAGTATTTT. Protein product: CASSPLTGEATDTQYF. The full variable domain, completed using reference TRBV7-9 and TRBJ2-3, is DTGVSQNPRHKITKRGQNVTFRCDPISEHNRLYWYRQTLGQGPEFLTYFQNEAQLEKSRLLSDRFSAERPKGSFSTLEIQRTEQGDSAMYLCASSPLTGEATDTQYFGPGTRLTVL.

The chain carries TRBV30 and TRBJ2-3, with D hard to call. This CDR3 region has 13 residues. CDR1 and CDR2 from the germline V gene are GTSNPN and SVGIG (reference sequence). The V gene lost 6 bases and the J gene lost 1 base, with 11 bases spanning the gap. The CDR3: CACSTLGTDTQYF. Here the CDR3 DNA reads TGTGCCTGCTCCACGTTGGGCACAGATACGCAGTATTTT.

The rearrangement links TRBV30 to TRBJ1-3; D ambiguous. The V end lost 0 bases, the J end lost 8 bases, and 8 bases lay between the germline ends. Germline V gene sequence: CDR1 GTSNPN, CDR2 SVGIG (reference sequence). This CDR3 has 12 residues. CDR3 in amino acids: CAWSVRADTIYF. The CDR3 DNA sequence: TGTGCCTGGAGTGTGAGGGCTGACACCATATATTTT. The full variable domain, rest sourced from reference TRBV30 and TRBJ1-3, is SQTIHQWPATLVQPVGSPLSLECTVEGTSNPNLYWYRQAAGRGLQLLFYSVGIGQISSEVPQNLSASRPQDRQFILSSKKLLLSDSGFYLCAWSVRADTIYFGEGSWLTVV.

This clonotype was counted a few times. V and J are TRBV12-3 or TRBV12-4 and TRBJ1-2; no clear D. V lost 6 bases and J 6 bases, leaving 20 bases between the germline ends. The CDR3 consists of 15 residues. CDR3 sequence: CASSPFSVEGNGYTF. Here the CDR3 DNA reads TGTGCCAGCAGCCCCTTTTCGGTTGAGGGAAATGGCTACACCTTC.

This clonotype was seen a handful of times. J is TRBJ2-1 and V is TRBV12-3 or TRBV12-4; maybe TRBD1 (5 bases). The CDR3 runs 17 residues. Trimming pared 3 bases from V and 2 bases from J, leaving 17 bases between. The CDR3 region is CASSFGVGRVAYNEQFF. CDR3 sequence (DNA): TGTGCCAGCAGTTTTGGCGTCGGCAGGGTAGCCTACAATGAGCAGTTCTTC.